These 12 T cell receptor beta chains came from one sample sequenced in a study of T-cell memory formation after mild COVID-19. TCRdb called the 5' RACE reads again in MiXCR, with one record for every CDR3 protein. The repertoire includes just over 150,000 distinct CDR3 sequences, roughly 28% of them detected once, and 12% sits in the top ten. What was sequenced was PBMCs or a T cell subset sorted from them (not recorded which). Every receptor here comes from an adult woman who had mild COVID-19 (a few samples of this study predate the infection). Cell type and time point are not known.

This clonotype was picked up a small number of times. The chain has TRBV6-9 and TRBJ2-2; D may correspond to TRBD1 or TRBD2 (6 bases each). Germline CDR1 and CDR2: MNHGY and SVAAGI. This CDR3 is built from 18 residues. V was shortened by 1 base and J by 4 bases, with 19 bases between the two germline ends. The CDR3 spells CASSYLSGERRATGELFF. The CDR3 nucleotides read TGTGCCAGCAGTTATTTATCAGGGGAAAGGAGGGCCACCGGGGAGCTGTTTTTT.

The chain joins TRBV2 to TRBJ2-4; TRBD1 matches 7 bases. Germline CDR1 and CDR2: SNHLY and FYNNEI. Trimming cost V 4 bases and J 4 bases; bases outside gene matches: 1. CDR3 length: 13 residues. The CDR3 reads CASSVDRKNIQYF. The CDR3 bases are TGTGCCAGCAGTGTGGACAGGAAAAACATTCAGTACTTC. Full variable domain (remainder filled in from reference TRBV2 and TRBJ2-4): EPEVTQTPSHQVTQMGQEVILRCVPISNHLYFYWYRQILGQKVEFLVSFYNNEISEKSEIFDDQFSVERPDGSNFTLKIRSTKLEDSAMYFCASSVDRKNIQYFGAGTRLSVL.

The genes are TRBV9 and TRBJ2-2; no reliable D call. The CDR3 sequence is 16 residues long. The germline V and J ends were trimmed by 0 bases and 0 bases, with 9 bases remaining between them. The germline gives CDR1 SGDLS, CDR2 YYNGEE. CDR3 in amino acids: CASSVGSAANTGELFF. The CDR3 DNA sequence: TGTGCCAGCAGCGTAGGCTCGGCGGCGAACACCGGGGAGCTGTTTTTT.

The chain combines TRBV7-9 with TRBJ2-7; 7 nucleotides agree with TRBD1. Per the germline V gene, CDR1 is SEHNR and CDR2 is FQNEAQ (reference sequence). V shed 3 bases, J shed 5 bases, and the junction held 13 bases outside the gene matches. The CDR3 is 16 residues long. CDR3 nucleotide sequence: TGTGCCAGCAGCTTTGGTTGGTTCGAGGGGGCAGACGAGCAGTACTTC. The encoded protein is CASSFGWFEGADEQYF. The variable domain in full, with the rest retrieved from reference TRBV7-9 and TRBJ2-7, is DTGVSQNPRHKITKRGQNVTFRCDPISEHNRLYWYRQTLGQGPEFLTYFQNEAQLEKSRLLSDRFSAERPKGSFSTLEIQRTEQGDSAMYLCASSFGWFEGADEQYFGPGTRLTVT.

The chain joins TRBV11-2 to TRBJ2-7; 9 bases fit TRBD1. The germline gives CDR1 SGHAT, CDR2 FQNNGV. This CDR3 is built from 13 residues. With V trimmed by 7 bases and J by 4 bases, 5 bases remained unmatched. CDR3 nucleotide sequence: TGTGCCAGCAATGACAGGGGGTTGTACGAGCAGTACTTC. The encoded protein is CASNDRGLYEQYF.

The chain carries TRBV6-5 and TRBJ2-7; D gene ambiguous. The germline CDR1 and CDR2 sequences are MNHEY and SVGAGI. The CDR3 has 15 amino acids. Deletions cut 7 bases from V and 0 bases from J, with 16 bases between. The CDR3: CASMNGPTSSYEQYF. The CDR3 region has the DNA TGTGCCAGCATGAATGGACCTACAAGCTCCTACGAGCAGTACTTC.

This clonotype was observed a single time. CDR3 nucleotide sequence: TGTGCCAGCAGCTCCCCCGGGGGTCCTTACAATGAGCAGTTCTTC. Amino acids: CASSSPGGPYNEQFF. The genes are TRBV5-5 and TRBJ2-1; maybe TRBD2 (6 bases). V was cut by 3 bases and J by 4 bases, with 14 bases left in between. The CDR3 runs 15 residues. Germline CDR1 SGHKS, CDR2 YYEKEE (reference sequence).

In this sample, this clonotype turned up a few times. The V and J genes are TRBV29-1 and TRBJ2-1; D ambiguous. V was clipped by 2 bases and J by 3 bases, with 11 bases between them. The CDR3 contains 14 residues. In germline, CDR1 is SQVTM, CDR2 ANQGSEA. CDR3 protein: CSVELATDYNEQFF. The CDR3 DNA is TGCAGCGTTGAACTGGCAACCGACTACAATGAGCAGTTCTTC.

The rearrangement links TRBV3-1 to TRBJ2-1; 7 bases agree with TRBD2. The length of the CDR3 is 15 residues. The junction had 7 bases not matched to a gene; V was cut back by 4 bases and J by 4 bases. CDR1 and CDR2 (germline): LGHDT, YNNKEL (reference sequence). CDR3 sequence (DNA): TGTGCCAGCAGCCTCAGAGATAGCGGGTACAATGAGCAGTTCTTC. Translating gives CASSLRDSGYNEQFF.

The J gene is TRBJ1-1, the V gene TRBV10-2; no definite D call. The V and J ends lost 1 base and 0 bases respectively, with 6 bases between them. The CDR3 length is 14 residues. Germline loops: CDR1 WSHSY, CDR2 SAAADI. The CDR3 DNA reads TGCGCCAGCAGTGAGTGGGCTGTGAACACTGAAGCTTTCTTT. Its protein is CASSEWAVNTEAFF.

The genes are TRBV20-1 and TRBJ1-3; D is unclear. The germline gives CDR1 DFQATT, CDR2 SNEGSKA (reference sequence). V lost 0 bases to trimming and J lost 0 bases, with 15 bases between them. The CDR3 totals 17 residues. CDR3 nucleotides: TGCAGTGCTAGAGATCTTATGGCAGGTAGCTCTGGAAACACCATATATTTT. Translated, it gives CSARDLMAGSSGNTIYF.

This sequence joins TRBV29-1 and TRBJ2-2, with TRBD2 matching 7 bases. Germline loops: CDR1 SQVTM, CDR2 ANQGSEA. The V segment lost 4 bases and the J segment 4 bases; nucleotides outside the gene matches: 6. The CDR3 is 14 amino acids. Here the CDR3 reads CSVGGRAGTGELFF. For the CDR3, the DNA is TGCAGCGTTGGTGGGAGGGCTGGCACCGGGGAGCTGTTTTTT.